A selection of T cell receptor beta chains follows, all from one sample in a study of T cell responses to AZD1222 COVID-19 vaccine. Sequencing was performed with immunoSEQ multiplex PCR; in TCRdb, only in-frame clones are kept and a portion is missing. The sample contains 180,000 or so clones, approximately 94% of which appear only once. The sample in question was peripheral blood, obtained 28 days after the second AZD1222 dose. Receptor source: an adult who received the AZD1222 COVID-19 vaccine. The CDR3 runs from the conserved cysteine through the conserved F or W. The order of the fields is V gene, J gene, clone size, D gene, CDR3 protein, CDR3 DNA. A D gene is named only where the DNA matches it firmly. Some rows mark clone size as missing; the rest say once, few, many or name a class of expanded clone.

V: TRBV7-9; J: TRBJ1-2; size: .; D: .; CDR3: CASSLGNRRVQASYTF; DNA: TGTGCCAGCAGCTTAGGGAACAGGCGCGTCCAAGCTAGCTACACCTTC
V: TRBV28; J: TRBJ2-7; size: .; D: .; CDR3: CASSLRGLGGYEQYF; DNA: TGTGCCAGCAGCCTTCGGGGGCTAGGAGGCTACGAGCAGTACTTC
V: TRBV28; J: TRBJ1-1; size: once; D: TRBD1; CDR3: CASRGQGQIEAFF; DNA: TGTGCCAGCAGGGGACAGGGACAAATAGAAGCTTTCTTT
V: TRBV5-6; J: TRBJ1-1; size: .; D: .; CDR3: CASSLGRANTEAFF; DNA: TGTGCCAGCAGCTTGGGACGGGCGAACACTGAAGCTTTCTTT
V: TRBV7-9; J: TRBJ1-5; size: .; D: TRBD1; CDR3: CARVGQGLNQPQHF; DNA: TGTGCGAGGGTGGGACAGGGCTTAAATCAGCCCCAGCATTTT
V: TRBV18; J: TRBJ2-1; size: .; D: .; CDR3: CASSPRGAAYNEQFF; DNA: TGTGCCAGCTCACCTAGGGGGGCCGCCTACAATGAGCAGTTCTTC
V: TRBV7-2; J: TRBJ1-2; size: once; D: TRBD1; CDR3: CASSLETTGTRYYGYTF; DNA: TGTGCCAGCAGCTTAGAGACGACAGGGACACGCTACTATGGCTACACCTTC
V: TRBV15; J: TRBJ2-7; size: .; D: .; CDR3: CATSRDRGSLNEQYF; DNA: TGTGCCACCAGCAGAGATAGGGGCAGTCTGAACGAGCAGTACTTC
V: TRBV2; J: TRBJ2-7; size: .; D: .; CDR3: CASRGMGSYEQYF; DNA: TGTGCCAGCAGGGGCATGGGCTCCTACGAGCAGTACTTC
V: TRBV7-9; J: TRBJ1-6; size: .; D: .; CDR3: CASSLGARNNSPLHF; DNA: TGTGCCAGCAGCTTAGGTGCTCGAAATAATTCACCCCTCCACTTT
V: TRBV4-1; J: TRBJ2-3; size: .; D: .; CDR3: CASSQSDGGPSTDTQYF; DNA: TGCGCCAGCAGCCAGAGTGATGGGGGGCCCAGCACAGATACGCAGTATTTT
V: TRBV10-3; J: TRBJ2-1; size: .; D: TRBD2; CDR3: CAITEELAANEQFF; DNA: TGTGCCATCACTGAAGAACTAGCGGCAAATGAGCAGTTCTTC
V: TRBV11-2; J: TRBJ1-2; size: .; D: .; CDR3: CASSLIGGKDYGYTF; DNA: TGTGCCAGCAGCTTAATAGGGGGAAAGGACTATGGCTACACCTTC
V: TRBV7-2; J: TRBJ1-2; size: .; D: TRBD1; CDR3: CASSWGQGDDGYTF; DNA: TGTGCCAGCAGCTGGGGACAGGGGGATGATGGCTACACCTTC
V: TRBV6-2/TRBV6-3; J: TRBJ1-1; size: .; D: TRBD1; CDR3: CASSYPGQVNTEAFF; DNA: TGTGCCAGCAGTTACCCAGGACAGGTTAACACTGAAGCTTTCTTT
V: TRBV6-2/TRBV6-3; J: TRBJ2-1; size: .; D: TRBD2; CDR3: CASSYYIGGAGEQFF; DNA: TGTGCCAGCAGTTACTATATCGGGGGGGCCGGTGAGCAGTTCTTC
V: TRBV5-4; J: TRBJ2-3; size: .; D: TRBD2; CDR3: CASSLSRGASTDTQYF; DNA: TGTGCCAGCAGCTTGTCGCGGGGGGCTAGCACAGATACGCAGTATTTT
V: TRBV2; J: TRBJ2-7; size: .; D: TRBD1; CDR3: CASKAGQGYYEQYF; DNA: TGTGCCAGCAAAGCCGGACAGGGTTACTACGAGCAGTACTTC
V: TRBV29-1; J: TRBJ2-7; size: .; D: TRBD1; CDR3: CSVEDRGLTSYEQYF; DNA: TGCAGCGTTGAAGACAGGGGGTTGACGTCCTACGAGCAGTACTTC
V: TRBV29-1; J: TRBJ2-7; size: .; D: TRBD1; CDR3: CSAETGGSYEQYF; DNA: TGCAGCGCGGAGACAGGGGGCTCCTACGAGCAGTACTTC
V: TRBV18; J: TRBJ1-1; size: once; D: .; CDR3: CASTLTSEGGTEAFF; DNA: TGTGCCAGCACGCTAACCTCAGAGGGCGGCACTGAAGCTTTCTTT
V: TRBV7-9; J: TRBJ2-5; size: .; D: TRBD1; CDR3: CASSLAQGAWETQYF; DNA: TGTGCCAGCAGCTTAGCCCAGGGGGCTTGGGAGACCCAGTACTTC
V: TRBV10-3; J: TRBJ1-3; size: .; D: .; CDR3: CAISADGSGNTIYF; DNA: TGTGCCATCAGTGCGGACGGCTCTGGAAACACCATATATTTT
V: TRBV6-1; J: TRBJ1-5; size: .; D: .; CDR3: CASSEFGAGQPQHF; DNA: TGTGCCAGCAGTGAATTCGGGGCTGGACAGCCCCAGCATTTT
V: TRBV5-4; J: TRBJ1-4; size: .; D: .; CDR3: CASSPFETRNEKLFF; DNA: TGTGCCAGCAGCCCATTTGAGACACGCAATGAAAAACTGTTTTTT
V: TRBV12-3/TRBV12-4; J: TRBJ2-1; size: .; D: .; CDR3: CASSWGSGEQFF; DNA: TGTGCCAGCAGTTGGGGATCCGGCGAGCAGTTCTTC
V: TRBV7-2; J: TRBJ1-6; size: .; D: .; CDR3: CASSSKYYISYNSPLHF; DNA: TGTGCCAGCAGCTCCAAGTACTACATTTCCTATAATTCACCCCTCCACTTT
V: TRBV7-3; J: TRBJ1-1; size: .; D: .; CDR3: CASSLNRRGSTEAFF; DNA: TGTGCCAGCAGCTTAAATCGCAGGGGTAGCACTGAAGCTTTCTTT
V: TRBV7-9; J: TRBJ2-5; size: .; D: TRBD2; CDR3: CASSQGAGGAQETQYF; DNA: TGTGCCAGCAGCCAAGGCGCGGGGGGGGCCCAAGAGACCCAGTACTTC
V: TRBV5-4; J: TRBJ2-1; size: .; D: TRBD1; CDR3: CASSEQGSSYNEQFF; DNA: TGTGCCAGCAGCGAACAGGGGAGCTCCTACAATGAGCAGTTCTTC
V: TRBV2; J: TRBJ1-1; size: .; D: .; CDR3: CAKYRSSNTEAFF; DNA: TGTGCCAAGTACAGGAGCTCGAACACTGAAGCTTTCTTT
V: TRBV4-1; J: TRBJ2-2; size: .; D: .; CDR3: CASSTPNTGELFF; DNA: TGCGCCAGCTCTACACCGAACACCGGGGAGCTGTTTTTT
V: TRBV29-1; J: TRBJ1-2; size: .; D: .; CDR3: CSVDRGPGGGYTF; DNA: TGCAGCGTTGATCGGGGTCCCGGGGGTGGCTACACCTTC
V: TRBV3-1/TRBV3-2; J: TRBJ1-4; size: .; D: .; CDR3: CASSHQPRGNNEKLFF; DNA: TGTGCCAGCAGCCATCAACCCAGGGGTAATAATGAAAAACTGTTTTTT
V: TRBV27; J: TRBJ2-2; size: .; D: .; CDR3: CASSLSLGNTGELFF; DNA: TGTGCCAGCAGTTTATCCTTGGGGAACACCGGGGAGCTGTTTTTT
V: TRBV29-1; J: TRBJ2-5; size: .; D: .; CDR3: CSVGGRGDQETQYF; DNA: TGCAGCGTTGGAGGCAGGGGGGACCAAGAGACCCAGTACTTC
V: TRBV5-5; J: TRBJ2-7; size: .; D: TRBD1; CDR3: CASSAGGTGNEQYF; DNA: TGTGCCAGCAGCGCCGGGGGGACAGGGAACGAGCAGTACTTC
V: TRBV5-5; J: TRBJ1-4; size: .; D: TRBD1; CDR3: CASTPGGTANEKLFF; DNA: TGTGCCAGCACCCCGGGTGGGACAGCTAATGAAAAACTGTTTTTT
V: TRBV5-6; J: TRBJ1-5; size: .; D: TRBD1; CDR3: CASSLAGTQGAQHF; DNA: TGTGCCAGCAGCTTGGCAGGGACCCAGGGGGCCCAGCATTTT
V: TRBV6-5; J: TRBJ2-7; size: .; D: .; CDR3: CASSYLRGPYEQYF; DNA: TGTGCCAGCAGTTACTTGAGGGGACCCTACGAGCAGTACTTC
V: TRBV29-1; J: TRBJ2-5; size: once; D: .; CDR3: CSVSRSQQETQYF; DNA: TGCAGCGTTTCCCGGAGCCAACAAGAGACCCAGTACTTC
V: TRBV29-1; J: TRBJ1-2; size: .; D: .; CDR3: CSVEGRQAINYGYTF; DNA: TGCAGCGTTGAGGGTAGACAGGCTATTAACTATGGCTACACCTTC
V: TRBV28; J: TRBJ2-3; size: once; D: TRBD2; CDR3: CASSPGTSGRTDTQYF; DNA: TGTGCCAGCAGCCCCGGGACTAGCGGACGCACAGATACGCAGTATTTT
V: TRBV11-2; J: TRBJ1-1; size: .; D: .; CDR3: CASSLQAKNTEAFF; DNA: TGTGCCAGCAGCTTACAGGCCAAGAACACTGAAGCTTTCTTT
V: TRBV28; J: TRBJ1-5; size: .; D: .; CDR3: CASRGGNQPQHF; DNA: TGTGCCAGCCGCGGGGGGAATCAGCCCCAGCATTTT
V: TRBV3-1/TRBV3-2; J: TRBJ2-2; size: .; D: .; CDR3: CASSQDRAIRSGELFF; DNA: TGTGCCAGCAGCCAAGATCGGGCAATACGGTCTGGGGAGCTGTTTTTT
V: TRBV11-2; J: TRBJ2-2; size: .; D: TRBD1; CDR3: CATGQEHTGELFF; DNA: TGTGCAACCGGACAGGAGCACACCGGGGAGCTGTTTTTT